The clone carrying this TCR beta chain was observed once. Its cognate antigen is unknown. This specimen comes from a study of shared clonotypes between healthy human individuals. Trimming shortened V by 0 bases and J by 4 bases, and 13 bases separated the two germline ends. The length of the CDR3 is 16 residues. CDR1 and CDR2 (germline): KGHSH, LQKENI. Evenly divided among several immunoSEQ plates was the genomic DNA of each subset. Sequenced by immunoSEQ multiplex PCR; TCRdb stores in-frame clones only, minus some. The table lists roughly 2 million clones, 85% to 95% of them singletons, with roughly 0.13% in the top ten. Study findings and constraints: Larger richness was generally estimated for naive than memory subsets.

The rearrangement uses TRBV18 and TRBJ2-1, with D possibly matching TRBD2 (5 bases). This TCR was sampled from a young man in good health. The material sequenced was naive CD4+ T cells sorted from blood. This sample's subset: CD45RA+ positively selected. The CDR3 coding sequence is TGTGCCAGCTCACCACCGGGAGCTGGCAATTACAATGAGCAGTTCTTC. Its protein is CASSPPGAGNYNEQFF.